The rows below give T cell receptor beta chains drawn from one sample of a study of blood T cell repertoires in COVID-19. Sequencing used immunoSEQ multiplex PCR; TCRdb keeps in-frame clones, though not all of them. The sample lists about 44,000 clones, roughly 88% occurring once. Sequenced material: peripheral blood. These TCRs come from a woman in her thirties or forties with acute or convalescent COVID-19. Each CDR3 is given with its conserved first and last residue. The order of the fields is J gene, clone size, D gene, V gene, CDR3 protein, CDR3 DNA. A D gene is named only where the DNA matches it firmly. Expanded clones get a size class; other rows say once, few or many, or leave the size out.

TRBJ2-5 | . | . | TRBV10-3 | CAISESGQTVAQYF | TGTGCCATCAGTGAGTCGGGGCAGACCGTGGCCCAGTACTTC
TRBJ1-5 | . | TRBD1 | TRBV19 | CASRPDRANQPQHF | TGTGCCAGTAGGCCGGACAGGGCCAATCAGCCCCAGCATTTT
TRBJ2-3 | . | . | TRBV12-3/TRBV12-4 | CASSLSRDTQYF | TGTGCCAGCAGTTTATCCAGAGATACGCAGTATTTT
TRBJ1-6 | . | TRBD1 | TRBV28 | CASSPGTGGPSPLHF | TGTGCCAGCAGCCCCGGGACAGGGGGCCCATCACCCCTCCACTTT
TRBJ2-3 | . | TRBD2 | TRBV19 | CASSIALKRGRTDTQYF | TGTGCCAGTAGTATAGCCCTTAAGCGGGGGCGAACAGATACGCAGTATTTT
TRBJ1-6 | . | . | TRBV27 | CASSLRGWNSPLHF | TGTGCCAGCAGTTTGAGGGGGTGGAATTCACCCCTCCACTTT
TRBJ1-5 | . | TRBD1 | TRBV28 | CASSLIQGTPHF | TGTGCCAGCAGTTTAATACAGGGGACCCCGCATTTT
TRBJ2-2 | . | TRBD1 | TRBV19 | CASSNPGGTGELFF | TGTGCCAGTAGTAACCCAGGGGGCACCGGGGAGCTGTTTTTT
TRBJ2-2 | once | . | TRBV7-2 | CASSWGEAGGELFF | TGTGCCAGCAGCTGGGGGGAAGCGGGTGGGGAGCTGTTTTTT
TRBJ2-7 | . | TRBD1 | TRBV28 | CASSAPRGQGGEEQYF | TGTGCCAGCAGTGCGCCGAGGGGACAGGGTGGGGAAGAGCAGTACTTC
TRBJ2-3 | once | TRBD2 | TRBV27 | CASRPTGGQGDTQYF | TGTGCCAGCAGACCTACGGGGGGGCAGGGAGATACGCAGTATTTT
TRBJ2-1 | . | . | TRBV7-3 | CASSLTGAGGVNEQFF | TGTGCCAGCAGCTTAACAGGGGCCGGGGGTGTCAATGAGCAGTTCTTC
TRBJ1-2 | . | . | TRBV30 | CAWNKEQTYGYTF | TGTGCCTGGAATAAGGAACAGACCTATGGCTACACCTTC
TRBJ2-1 | . | . | TRBV5-1 | CASSFGSYNEQFF | TGCGCCAGCAGCTTCGGCTCCTACAATGAGCAGTTCTTC
TRBJ2-7 | . | . | TRBV11-2 | CASSLAAGQYYEQYF | TGTGCCAGCAGCTTAGCGGCGGGGCAGTACTACGAGCAGTACTTC
TRBJ1-2 | . | . | TRBV27 | CASSLSGRKNGYTF | TGTGCCAGCAGTTTATCGGGCAGAAAAAATGGCTACACCTTC
TRBJ1-5 | . | TRBD1 | TRBV28 | CASRWDRNQPQHF | TGTGCCAGCAGGTGGGACAGAAATCAGCCCCAGCATTTT
TRBJ1-5 | . | TRBD1 | TRBV9 | CASSEGTGSYSNQPQHF | TGTGCCAGCAGCGAGGGGACAGGGAGTTATAGCAATCAGCCCCAGCATTTT
TRBJ1-1 | . | . | TRBV5-1 | CASSTFGQIENTEAFF | TGCGCCAGCAGCACGTTCGGACAGATAGAAAACACTGAAGCTTTCTTT
TRBJ2-5 | . | . | TRBV7-7 | CASSFRGGSETQYF | TGTGCCAGCAGCTTTAGGGGGGGGTCGGAGACCCAGTACTTC
TRBJ2-7 | . | . | TRBV9 | CASSVGGGTSGRHF | .
TRBJ1-1 | . | . | TRBV5-1 | CASSFPPLTDRAEAFF | TGCGCCAGCAGCTTCCCTCCCCTGACCGATCGGGCTGAAGCTTTCTTT
TRBJ1-5 | . | . | TRBV15 | CATSRGRTEWDQPQHF | TGTGCCACCAGCAGAGGTAGGACAGAGTGGGATCAGCCCCAGCATTTT
TRBJ2-1 | . | . | TRBV5-4 | CASSNVLAGQNEQFF | TGTGCCAGCAGCAACGTACTAGCAGGGCAAAATGAGCAGTTCTTC
TRBJ2-1 | . | . | TRBV14 | CASSQDPGVGYNEQFF | TGTGCCAGCAGCCAAGACCCGGGAGTGGGCTACAATGAGCAGTTCTTC
TRBJ1-2 | . | TRBD1 | TRBV10-3 | CAITNSRTGLGYTF | TGTGCCATCACCAATTCAAGGACAGGGTTAGGCTACACCTTC
TRBJ2-7 | once | TRBD1 | TRBV19 | CASKDRGDSYEQYF | TGTGCCAGTAAGGACAGGGGGGACTCCTACGAGCAGTACTTC
TRBJ1-2 | . | . | TRBV10-2 | CASSEKGAYGYTF | TGCGCCAGCAGTGAGAAGGGAGCCTATGGCTACACCTTC
TRBJ2-2 | . | TRBD1 | TRBV4-1 | CASSQDRVRELFF | TGCGCCAGCAGCCAGGACAGGGTCCGGGAGCTGTTTTTT
TRBJ2-1 | . | TRBD2 | TRBV5-1 | CASTSGTSGVSYNEQFF | TGCGCCAGCACCTCCGGGACTAGCGGGGTCTCCTACAATGAGCAGTTCTTC
TRBJ2-3 | . | . | TRBV30 | CAWSPGADHTQYF | TGTGCCTGGAGTCCAGGGGCGGATCATACGCAGTATTTT
TRBJ2-7 | . | TRBD1 | TRBV9 | CASNGTGAYEQYF | TGTGCCAGCAACGGGACAGGGGCCTACGAGCAGTACTTC
TRBJ2-1 | . | TRBD1 | TRBV7-3 | CASSSRRGQAYNEQFF | TGTGCCAGCAGCTCCCGCCGGGGACAGGCCTACAATGAGCAGTTCTTC
TRBJ1-1 | few | . | TRBV5-4 | CASSLDRNTEAFF | TGTGCCAGCAGCTTGGACAGGAATACTGAAGCTTTCTTT
TRBJ1-3 | . | . | TRBV7-3 | CASSKPRGTGNTIYF | TGTGCCAGCAGCAAACCCAGGGGAACTGGAAACACCATATATTTT
TRBJ2-7 | . | . | TRBV11-2 | CASSLDLREGMFSYEQYF | TGTGCCAGCAGCTTAGATCTGAGGGAAGGTATGTTCTCCTACGAGCAGTACTTC
TRBJ1-2 | . | . | TRBV3-1/TRBV3-2 | CASSQDHSVNYGYTF | TGTGCCAGCAGCCAAGACCACTCGGTTAACTATGGCTACACCTTC
TRBJ2-7 | . | TRBD1 | TRBV11-2 | CASSLQPAGTGYEQYF | TGTGCCAGCAGCCTTCAACCAGCCGGGACAGGATACGAGCAGTACTTC